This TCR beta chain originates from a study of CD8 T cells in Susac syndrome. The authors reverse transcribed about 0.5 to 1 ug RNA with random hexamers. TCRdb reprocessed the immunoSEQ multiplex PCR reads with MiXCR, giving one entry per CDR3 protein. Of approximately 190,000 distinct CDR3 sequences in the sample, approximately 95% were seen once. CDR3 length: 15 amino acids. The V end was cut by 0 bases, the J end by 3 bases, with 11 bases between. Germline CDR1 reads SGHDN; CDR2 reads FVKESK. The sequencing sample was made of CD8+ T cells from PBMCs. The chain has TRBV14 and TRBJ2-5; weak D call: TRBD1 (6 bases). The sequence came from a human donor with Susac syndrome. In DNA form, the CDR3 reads TGTGCCAGCAGCCAAGAGCAACAGGGTGAAGAGACCCAGTACTTC. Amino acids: CASSQEQQGEETQYF.